Sequencing of this TCR beta chain was carried out in a study of response to subunit inactivated influenza vaccine. The study, taken as a whole, reports: Each seasonal influenza vaccination, the authors suggested, recruits few new T cells.

TCRdb fed the RT-PCR reads into MiXCR, producing one record per CDR3 protein. Of around 530,000 distinct CDR3 sequences listed, about 15% are singletons. This clonotype turned up a few times. Its antigen remains unidentified. CDR1 is SGHRS and CDR2 is YFSETQ in the germline V gene. This CDR3 has 13 amino acids. V lost 4 bases to trimming and J lost 1 base, with 8 bases between them. This chain links TRBV5-1 with TRBJ1-1; D gene ambiguous. The TCR was taken from a man in his fifties or sixties who received an inactivated influenza vaccine. Specimen: CD4+ T cells sorted from PBMCs, collected roughly 24 months after vaccination. The CDR3 protein is CASSPDPNTEAFF. The CDR3 coding sequence is TGCGCCAGCAGCCCGGACCCGAACACTGAAGCTTTCTTT.